This T cell receptor beta chain appears in the sequencing data of a study of blood T cell repertoires in COVID-19. The CDR3 length is 13 residues. Germline V gives CDR1 SEHNR, CDR2 FQNEAQ (reference sequence). The germline V and J ends were trimmed by 5 bases and 2 bases, with 9 bases remaining between them. Assay used: immunoSEQ multiplex PCR; TCRdb lists only in-frame clones, some missing. Altogether about 120,000 clones are present, 75% to 90% being singletons, with the ten largest covering roughly 19%. This receptor was taken from a human donor with acute or convalescent COVID-19. The donor label of this sample is uncertain. The specimen sequenced was peripheral blood. The chain recombines TRBV7-9 with TRBJ1-2, with D maybe TRBD1 (5 bases). DNA for the CDR3: TGTGCCAGCAGCGAACAGGTCAACTATGGCTACACCTTC. Translation gives CASSEQVNYGYTF.